The 25 T cell receptor beta chains below all came from one sample that was sequenced in a study of shared clonotypes between healthy human individuals. Sequenced by immunoSEQ multiplex PCR; TCRdb stores in-frame clones only, minus some. This table holds about 750,000 clones, almost 95% found once. Terminally differentiated effector memory CD45RA+ cells were excluded by CCR7 positive selection of CD45RO-negative cells. The sequencing input was naive CD8+ T cells sorted from blood. The receptor source for this set is a man younger than 45 in good health.

This clone was observed a handful of times. The V and J genes are TRBV7-8 and TRBJ2-5; D gene uncertain. The CDR3 covers 14 residues. Germline loops: CDR1 SGHVS, CDR2 FQNEAQ. V dropped 4 bases and J dropped 2 bases, with 11 bases sitting between them. CDR3 nucleotide sequence: TGTGCCAGCAGCTCCGACGTTCGGCAAGAGACCCAGTACTTC. As protein: CASSSDVRQETQYF.

The chain recombines TRBV7-8 with TRBJ2-5; perhaps D is TRBD1 or TRBD2 (6 bases each). The length of the CDR3 is 16 residues. Trimming pared 5 bases from V and 1 base from J, leaving 17 bases between. Germline V gene sequence: CDR1 SGHVS, CDR2 FQNEAQ. CDR3 residues: CASSPWGAASQETQYF. CDR3 coding DNA: TGTGCCAGCAGCCCATGGGGGGCTGCAAGCCAAGAGACCCAGTACTTC.

This chain uses TRBV11-2 with TRBJ2-3; no definite D call. Trimming shortened V by 0 bases and J by 3 bases, and 16 bases separated the two germline ends. The CDR3 consists of 17 residues. CDR1 SGHAT and CDR2 FQNNGV come from the germline V gene. The CDR3 reads CASSLEGKGRKTDTQYF. The CDR3 DNA is TGTGCCAGCAGCTTAGAGGGGAAAGGTAGGAAGACAGATACGCAGTATTTT.

CDR3 loop: CASSPSRGRPYNEQFF. DNA for the CDR3: TGTGCCAGCAGCCCCTCGAGAGGGAGACCCTACAATGAGCAGTTCTTC. The chain joins TRBV7-2 to TRBJ2-1, with D perhaps TRBD2 (5 bases). The CDR3 extends over 16 amino acids. Germline CDR1 and CDR2: SGHTA and FQGNSA. The germline V and J ends were trimmed by 5 bases and 2 bases, with 16 bases remaining between them.

V gene TRBV27 combines with J gene TRBJ1-4, with a possible D match to TRBD1 (5 bases). Germline assignment: CDR1 MNHEY and CDR2 SMNVEV (reference sequence). The CDR3 extends over 14 amino acids. Between the trimmed V and J ends, which lost 5 bases and 8 bases, there was a span of 15 bases. The chain's CDR3 is CASSPGTFGEKLFF. The CDR3 DNA is TGTGCCAGCAGTCCCGGGACCTTTGGCGAAAAACTGTTTTTT.

This chain uses TRBV7-2 with TRBJ2-1; 9 positions agree with TRBD2. Looked up from germline, CDR1 is SGHTA and CDR2 is FQGNSA. The J segment lost 10 bases and the V segment lost 6 bases, leaving 10 bases of the junction unmatched. The CDR3 is made up of 14 amino acids. CDR3 sequence reads: CASRGASGELEQFF. The DNA of the CDR3 is TGTGCCAGCAGAGGGGCTAGCGGGGAGCTCGAGCAGTTCTTC.

The V gene is TRBV7-6, the J gene TRBJ2-1; D not certain. The V and J ends lost 4 bases and 7 bases respectively, with 14 bases between them. Germline CDR1 reads SGHVS; CDR2 reads FNYEAQ. The CDR3 is made up of 14 amino acids. CDR3 residues: CASSSSGVSNEQFF. In nucleotides, the CDR3 is TGTGCCAGCAGCTCCTCGGGTGTCAGTAATGAGCAGTTCTTC.

The J gene is TRBJ2-3, the V gene TRBV28; a weak D match, TRBD2 (6 bases). The V end was cut by 2 bases, the J end by 5 bases, with 14 bases between. Germline CDR1 and CDR2: MDHEN and SYDVKM. This CDR3 is built from 15 residues. CDR3 DNA: TGTGCCAGCAGTTTAGTCGGGAGAGAGGTAGATACGCAGTATTTT. It yields the protein CASSLVGREVDTQYF.

V usage is TRBV19 and J usage is TRBJ2-2, with D unresolved. This CDR3 spans 15 amino acids. Germline V CDR1 and CDR2: LNHDA, SQIVND (reference sequence). V lost 3 bases and J lost 1, with 9 bases in between. The CDR3 coding sequence is TGTGCCAGTAGTATTCCGACGGAGAACACCGGGGAGCTGTTTTTT. It translates to CASSIPTENTGELFF. Drawing the rest from reference TRBV19 and TRBJ2-2, the complete variable domain is DGGITQSPKYLFRKEGQNVTLSCEQNLNHDAMYWYRQDPGQGLRLIYYSQIVNDFQKGDIAEGYSVSREKKESFPLTVTSAQKNPTAFYLCASSIPTENTGELFFGEGSRLTVL.

The sample holds a few counts of this clone. The sample contains more than one DNA sequence encoding this CDR3. The DNA of the CDR3 is TGTGCCAGCAGTTTTGGCTCCGGGTACGAGCAGTACTTC. This translates into CASSFGSGYEQYF. The V gene is TRBV27, the J gene TRBJ2-7, with D unclear. From germline, CDR1 is MNHEY and CDR2 SMNVEV (reference sequence). V lost 3 bases and J lost 4, with 10 bases in between. This CDR3 spans 13 amino acids.

The J gene is TRBJ2-7, the V gene TRBV27; D is ambiguous. The V end was cut by 2 bases, the J end by 1 base, with 12 bases between. Germline loops: CDR1 MNHEY, CDR2 SMNVEV (reference sequence). This CDR3 comprises 15 residues. DNA of the CDR3: TGTGCCAGCAGTTTAGACGAAGCCGCTTCCTACGAGCAGTACTTC. Its translation is CASSLDEAASYEQYF.

This clone was seen only once. The chain uses TRBV19 and TRBJ2-7; D remains unclear. The CDR3 has 15 amino acids. V shed 6 bases and J shed 0 bases, with 15 bases lying between them. The germline CDR1 and CDR2 sequences are LNHDA and SQIVND (reference sequence). The CDR3 here is CASSPYTDHSYEQYF. The CDR3 nucleotides are TGTGCCAGTAGCCCTTATACCGATCACTCCTACGAGCAGTACTTC.

The chain combines TRBV7-6 with TRBJ1-5; D gene uncertain. This CDR3 comprises 14 residues. The ends were cut back, 1 base at V and 8 bases at J, with 12 bases in the middle. Germline V gene sequence: CDR1 SGHVS, CDR2 FNYEAQ. CDR3 bases: TGTGCCAGCAGCTTAGAGGCAAGCCGGGAGCCCCAGCATTTT. Translation gives CASSLEASREPQHF. Full variable domain (rest looked up from reference TRBV7-6 and TRBJ1-5): GAGVSQSPRYKVTKRGQDVALRCDPISGHVSLYWYRQALGQGPEFLTYFNYEAQQDKSGLPNDRFSAERPEGSISTLTIQRTEQRDSAMYRCASSLEASREPQHFGDGTRLSIL.

This clone was detected once. This chain uses TRBV4-3 with TRBJ1-4, with unresolved D. CDR1 and CDR2 from the germline V gene are LGHNA and YSLEER. The CDR3 spans 18 residues. The germline V and J ends were trimmed by 0 bases and 0 bases, with 14 bases remaining between them. CDR3 region: CASSQDLASFATNEKLFF. The DNA of the CDR3 is TGCGCCAGCAGCCAAGATTTGGCCAGCTTTGCAACTAATGAAAAACTGTTTTTT.

The gene calls are TRBV11-2 and TRBJ1-1; TRBD1 matches 9 bases. Germline CDR1 is SGHAT and CDR2 is FQNNGV. The V segment lost 5 bases and the J segment 4 bases; nucleotides outside the gene matches: 11. The CDR3 spans 16 residues. The CDR3 loop is CASSAWDRDGITEAFF. CDR3 sequence (DNA): TGTGCCAGCAGCGCCTGGGACAGGGACGGCATCACTGAAGCTTTCTTT.

This chain uses TRBV19 with TRBJ2-5; 10 bases fit TRBD2. This CDR3 contains 18 residues. The V gene's germline CDR1 is LNHDA and CDR2 SQIVND (reference sequence). The junction had 12 bases not matched to a gene; V was cut back by 3 bases and J by 2 bases. CDR3 sequence (DNA): TGTGCCAGTAGTATTTGGATAGCGGGAGGCGGGGGTCAAGAGACCCAGTACTTC. Protein product: CASSIWIAGGGGQETQYF.

This chain joins TRBV28 and TRBJ1-4, with D perhaps matching TRBD1 (5 bases). Germline CDR1 and CDR2: MDHEN and SYDVKM. Trimming shortened V by 3 bases and J by 4 bases, and 18 bases separated the two germline ends. CDR3 length: 17 residues. The CDR3, as DNA: TGTGCCAGCAGTTTGTTATCAGGAACAGGCCGTAATGAAAAACTGTTTTTT. This sequence encodes CASSLLSGTGRNEKLFF.

This chain joins TRBV6-5 and TRBJ2-2; no clear D gene. The CDR3 is 14 residues long. The V gene's germline CDR1 is MNHEY and CDR2 SVGAGI. Trimming removed 7 bases at V and 3 bases at J, with 12 bases between. CDR3: CASNNQRYTGELFF. CDR3 coding DNA: TGTGCCAGCAATAATCAACGGTACACCGGGGAGCTGTTTTTT.

The V and J genes are TRBV19 and TRBJ2-5; tentatively, D is TRBD1 (5 bases). Germline-derived CDR1 and CDR2 are LNHDA and SQIVND (reference sequence). Trimming removed 6 bases from V and 5 bases from J, with 13 bases in between. The CDR3 has 13 residues. The CDR3 sequence: CASRKQGSETQYF. CDR3 sequence (DNA): TGTGCCAGTAGGAAGCAGGGTAGTGAGACCCAGTACTTC.

A remark on this clone: Possible read error: a much larger clone is one base away. Other DNA sequences in this specimen translate into the identical CDR3. This chain links TRBV7-9 with TRBJ1-1, with D maybe TRBD1 (6 bases). The CDR3 is 13 amino acids. Germline CDR1 reads SEHNR; CDR2 reads FQNEAQ (reference sequence). V was pared by 4 bases and J by 1 base, with 7 bases between. CDR3 residues: CASSSTGNTEAFF. The CDR3 DNA is TGTGCCAGCAGCTCGACAGGGAACACTGAAGCTTTCTTT.

This chain joins TRBV27 and TRBJ2-7; tentatively, D is TRBD2 (6 bases). The ends were cut back, 5 bases at V and 2 bases at J, with 19 bases in the middle. CDR1 is MNHEY, CDR2 SMNVEV, per germline (reference sequence). The CDR3 is made up of 16 amino acids. The CDR3 spells CASSPARGGIPYEQYF. As DNA, the CDR3 is TGTGCCAGCAGTCCGGCGCGGGGCGGAATCCCCTACGAGCAGTACTTC.

In its sample, this clone was seen once. The rearrangement links TRBV13 to TRBJ2-2; D possibly uses TRBD1 or TRBD2 (5 bases each). This CDR3 contains 15 residues. Looked up from germline, CDR1 is PRHDT and CDR2 is FYEKMQ (reference sequence). V gave up 5 bases and J gave up 2 bases, with 12 bases separating them. The CDR3 sequence is CASSRRDLNTGELFF. Here the CDR3 DNA reads TGTGCCAGCAGCCGCCGGGACCTTAACACCGGGGAGCTGTTTTTT.

The V gene is TRBV28, the J gene TRBJ2-7; D ambiguous. In germline, CDR1 is MDHEN, CDR2 SYDVKM. Trimming took 7 bases from V and 3 from J, leaving 16 bases between them. The CDR3 loop spans 14 amino acids. The CDR3 region is CASKGQNYRYEQYF. The CDR3 DNA follows: TGTGCCAGCAAGGGCCAGAATTACCGCTACGAGCAGTACTTC.

V is TRBV6-1 and J is TRBJ1-3; TRBD1 agrees at 9 bases. V dropped 3 bases and J dropped 2; count of bases not matched to a gene: 5. This CDR3 region has 16 residues. Looked up from germline, CDR1 is MNHNS and CDR2 is SASEGT. The chain's CDR3 is CASSDRQGVPGNTIYF. The CDR3 DNA reads TGTGCCAGCAGTGACCGACAGGGGGTTCCTGGAAACACCATATATTTT.

J is TRBJ2-7 and V is TRBV7-9; D unresolved. The CDR3 totals 15 residues. Trimming removed 3 bases at V and 5 bases at J, with 17 bases between. Germline CDR1 reads SEHNR; CDR2 reads FQNEAQ (reference sequence). The CDR3 DNA reads as TGTGCCAGCAGCTTTGGTCGCTATCTGAGTCACGAGCAGTACTTC. Amino acid sequence: CASSFGRYLSHEQYF.